This is a list of T cell receptor beta chains from one sample in a study of blood T cell repertoires in COVID-19. Data came from immunoSEQ multiplex PCR; TCRdb stores just in-frame clones and leaves some out. The top ten clones hold about 0.65% of a sample with approximately 480,000 clones, 87% of them seen once. Sequenced: PBMCs or T cells enriched from blood (not recorded which). These TCRs come from a woman aged 18 to 35 who had recovered from COVID-19. Both conserved end residues are part of each CDR3. A D gene is named only where the DNA matches it firmly. Clone size is shown for a subset of rows, as once, few, many or a class of expanded clone.

>.|.|15|TRBJ1-3|TRBV5-1
TGCGCCAGCACCCAAAATACAGGATCTGGAAACACCATATATTTT
CASTQNTGSGNTIYF
>TRBD1|.|15|TRBJ1-1|TRBV19
TGTGCCAGTAGTACTCGGACAGGAGATAACACTGAAGCTTTCTTT
CASSTRTGDNTEAFF
>TRBD2|.|16|TRBJ2-2|TRBV5-4
TGTGCCAGCAACCAACTCGGGGGGGCCCTCGGCGGGGAGCTGTTTTTT
CASNQLGGALGGELFF
>TRBD2|.|16|TRBJ2-1|TRBV7-9
TGTGCCAGCAGCTTAGTAGGGCTAGCGGTGTACAATGAGCAGTTCTTC
CASSLVGLAVYNEQFF
>.|.|12|TRBJ2-7|TRBV11-2
TGTGCCAGCAACAACCCCGGGGGCGAGCAGTACTTC
CASNNPGGEQYF
>.|once|15|TRBJ2-7|TRBV11-2
TGTGCCAGCAGCTATACAGGGCCGTTCTCCTACGAGCAGTACTTC
CASSYTGPFSYEQYF
>TRBD1|.|15|TRBJ2-7|TRBV11-2
TGTGCCAGCAGCTTTTCGGACAGGGAGTACGACGAGCAGTACTTC
CASSFSDREYDEQYF
>.|.|14|TRBJ2-5|TRBV7-8
TGTGCCAGCAGCTTAGCCTCACAGGGCGAGACCCAGTACTTC
CASSLASQGETQYF
>TRBD2|.|17|TRBJ2-7|TRBV7-9
TGTGCCAGCAGCTTAGATCGTAGCGGGGGGTCCTCCTACGAGCAGTACTTC
CASSLDRSGGSSYEQYF
>TRBD1|.|15|TRBJ1-2|TRBV7-9
TGTGCCAGCAGCCCGCAAGGGACAGGGAACTATGGCTACACCTTC
CASSPQGTGNYGYTF
>TRBD1|.|19|TRBJ2-5|TRBV4-1
TGCGCCAGCAGCCAAGTTGTCTGGACTCTCGGACAGGACCAAGAGACCCAGTACTTC
CASSQVVWTLGQDQETQYF
>.|.|12|TRBJ1-6|TRBV10-3
TGTGCCATCAGTGAGTTGAGGGCACCCCTCCACTTT
CAISELRAPLHF
>.|.|11|TRBJ1-4|TRBV20-1
TGCAGTGCTGGAGGCCCCCCGGGACTGTTTTTT
CSAGGPPGLFF
>.|.|14|TRBJ1-2|TRBV5-1
TGCGCCAGCAGCCCAGGCAGACAGACCTATGGCTACACCTTC
CASSPGRQTYGYTF
>.|.|14|TRBJ1-2|TRBV2
TGTGCCAGCAGGGAAACCGGGACAAGGGGTGGCTACACCTTC
CASRETGTRGGYTF
>TRBD2|.|17|TRBJ2-2|TRBV11-2
TGTGCCAGCAGCTTTAATTCGGGGGGGGAAGGGTCCGGGGAGCTGTTTTTT
CASSFNSGGEGSGELFF
>.|.|12|TRBJ1-2|TRBV30
TGTGCCTGGGGTGGACAGAGCTATGGCTACACCTTC
CAWGGQSYGYTF
>TRBD1|.|14|TRBJ2-7|TRBV14
TGTGCCAGCAGCCAAGGTTCAGGGGGCGCGGGGCAGTACTTC
CASSQGSGGAGQYF
>.|.|15|TRBJ2-5|TRBV3-1/TRBV3-2
TGTGCCAGCAGCCAAGGACAGGTCCTCCAAGAGACCCAGTACTTC
CASSQGQVLQETQYF
>.|.|14|TRBJ2-7|TRBV6-1
TGTGCCAGCAGTGAATTCAGGGATCCCTACGAGCAGTACTTC
CASSEFRDPYEQYF
>.|.|13|TRBJ1-3|TRBV5-8
TGTGCCAGCAGCCTCGTAACTGGAAACACCATATATTTT
CASSLVTGNTIYF
>.|.|15|TRBJ1-2|TRBV19
TGTGCCAGTAGTACGTACAGGTTAAGGACCTATGGCTACACCTTC
CASSTYRLRTYGYTF
>TRBD2|.|16|TRBJ2-1|TRBV24-1
TGTGCCACCAGTGATTTAGGAGGGAGGGACGACAATGAGCAGTTCTTC
CATSDLGGRDDNEQFF
>.|few|15|TRBJ1-6|TRBV7-9
TGTGCCAGCAGCTTAGGGCAGGGGATTGGATCACCCCTCCACTTT
CASSLGQGIGSPLHF
>.|once|13|TRBJ1-2|TRBV30
TGTGCCTTCCGGGACTCCTATAACTATGGCTACACCTTC
CAFRDSYNYGYTF
>.|.|12|TRBJ1-1|TRBV5-4
TGTGCCAGCAGCTCTCCCGACACTGAAGCTTTCTTT
CASSSPDTEAFF
>TRBD2|.|16|TRBJ2-7|TRBV7-2
TGTGCCAGCAGTTTTTCCGGGACTAGCGGGGGGTACGAGCAGTACTTC
CASSFSGTSGGYEQYF
>.|.|13|TRBJ1-2|TRBV30
TGTGCCTGGAGTGTCCCGACAGTCGATGGCTACACCTTC
CAWSVPTVDGYTF
>.|.|11|TRBJ1-2|TRBV20-1
TGCAGTGCTAGAGGGGCAGAGGGCTACACCTTC
CSARGAEGYTF
>.|.|13|TRBJ1-4|TRBV18
TGTGCCAGCTCACCGGGACAAGGTGAAAAACTGTTTTTT
CASSPGQGEKLFF
>TRBD1|.|14|TRBJ1-1|TRBV7-6
TGTGCCAGCAGCCCAGGGACAGGGCTGGGGGAAGCTTTCTTT
CASSPGTGLGEAFF
>TRBD1|few|16|TRBJ1-2|TRBV10-3
TGTGCCATCAGTGAGTTTCGTACAGGGGTCAACTATGGCTACACCTTC
CAISEFRTGVNYGYTF
>TRBD1|.|14|TRBJ1-2|TRBV30
TGTGCCTGGAGTGTATTCCGGGACAGCTATGGCTACACCTTC
CAWSVFRDSYGYTF
>.|.|16|TRBJ2-4|TRBV6-1
TGTGCCAGCAGTGATCCCCTTTTCCTACAGGGAAAAATTCAGTACTTC
CASSDPLFLQGKIQYF
>.|.|13|TRBJ1-5|TRBV18
TGTGCCAGCTCACCGACAGGAAACCAGCCCCAGCATTTT
CASSPTGNQPQHF
>TRBD1|.|12|TRBJ1-5|TRBV7-9
TGTGCCAGCACCACAGGGGGTATTCCCCAGCATTTT
CASTTGGIPQHF
>.|once|13|TRBJ2-7|TRBV14
TGTGCCAGCAGCCAAGGGCCTTACTACGAGCAGTACTTC
CASSQGPYYEQYF
>.|once|15|TRBJ1-6|TRBV5-1
TGCGCCAGCAGCTTGTCGAGCTCCTATAATTCACCCCTCCACTTT
CASSLSSSYNSPLHF